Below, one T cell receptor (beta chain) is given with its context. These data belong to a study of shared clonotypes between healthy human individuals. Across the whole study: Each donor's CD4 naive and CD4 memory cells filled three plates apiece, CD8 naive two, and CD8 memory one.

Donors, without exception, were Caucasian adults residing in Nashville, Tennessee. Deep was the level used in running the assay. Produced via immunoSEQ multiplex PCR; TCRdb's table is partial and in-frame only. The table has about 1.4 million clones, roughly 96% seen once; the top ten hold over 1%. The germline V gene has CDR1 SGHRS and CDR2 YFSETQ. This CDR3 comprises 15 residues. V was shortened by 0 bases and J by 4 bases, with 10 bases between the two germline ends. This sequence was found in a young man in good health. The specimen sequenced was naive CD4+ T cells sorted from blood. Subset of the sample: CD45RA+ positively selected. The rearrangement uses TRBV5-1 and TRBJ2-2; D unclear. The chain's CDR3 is CASSLDRPGTGELFF. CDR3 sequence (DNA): TGCGCCAGCAGCTTGGATCGTCCGGGCACCGGGGAGCTGTTTTTT. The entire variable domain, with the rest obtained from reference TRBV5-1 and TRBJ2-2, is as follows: KAGVTQTPRYLIKTRGQQVTLSCSPISGHRSVSWYQQTPGQGLQFLFEYFSETQRNKGNFPGRFSGRQFSNSRSEMNVSTLELGDSALYLCASSLDRPGTGELFFGEGSRLTVL.